This T cell receptor beta chain appears in the sequencing data of a study of blood T cell repertoires in COVID-19. Turning to the study itself: The United States, Italy and Spain were the sources of the acute and convalescent COVID-19 samples. T cells, B-cell-depleted T cells, or PBMCs provided the cDNA or gDNA that served as material.

Enrolment of Seattle patients took place during active infection, and they were followed longitudinally. Original processing methods: Reference gene primers were amplified, and this amplification served to estimate nucleated cell counts. The method was immunoSEQ multiplex PCR; TCRdb's version includes in-frame clones alone and lacks a portion of them. V and J calls and clone size are those listed in that table; D and trimming were worked out from the DNA. The sample lists some 110,000 clones, 75% to 90% occurring once. The TCR sequence derives from a woman of 80 years or more with COVID-19, enrolled during active disease. The source material was peripheral blood.

CDR3 in DNA: TGTGCCAGCAGTTTCAACAGGGGCGAGAGGACTGAAGCTTTCTTT. Translating it yields CASSFNRGERTEAFF. This rearrangement joins TRBV27 to TRBJ1-1; 7 bases line up with TRBD1. CDR1 and CDR2 from the germline V gene are MNHEY and SMNVEV (reference sequence). The ends lost 3 bases at V and 5 bases at J; junction bases unmatched: 9. The CDR3 has 15 residues.